These T cell receptor beta chains were read from a single sample in a study of OX40 agonist ivuxolimab in advanced cancers. Generated by immunoSEQ multiplex PCR, the TCRdb table keeps only in-frame clones and is missing some. The data contain roughly 27,000 clones, 81% of them singletons. The sequenced sample was CD4+ or CD8+ T cells sorted from blood, obtained in a trial of the OX40 agonist ivuxolimab. These receptor sequences come from an adult with an advanced solid tumor such as melanoma, head and neck, liver or kidney cancer. The CDR3 runs from the conserved cysteine through the conserved F or W. A D gene is named only where the DNA matches it firmly. Clone size is not always given. Where it is, it says once, few, many or a class for expanded clones.

V gene	J gene	clone size	D gene	CDR3 protein	CDR3 DNA
TRBV4-1	TRBJ2-1	once	-	CASSDGAFYNEQFF	TGCGCCAGCAGCGATGGGGCCTTTTACAATGAGCAGTTCTTC
TRBV11-2	TRBJ1-2	-	TRBD1	CASSLVDRDHYGYTF	TGTGCCAGCAGCTTAGTCGACAGGGATCACTATGGCTACACCTTC
TRBV15	TRBJ1-4	-	-	CATSRGGVGEKLFF	TGTGCCACCAGCAGAGGAGGGGTAGGCGAAAAACTGTTTTTT
TRBV9	TRBJ1-1	once	TRBD1	CASSVGDREAFF	TGTGCCAGCAGCGTAGGGGACAGAGAAGCTTTCTTT
TRBV7-9	TRBJ2-2	-	-	CASSGWGNTGELFF	TGTGCCAGCAGCGGGTGGGGGAACACCGGGGAGCTGTTTTTT
TRBV11-2	TRBJ2-7	once	-	CASSVGSYEQYF	TGTGCCAGCAGCGTTGGCTCCTACGAGCAGTACTTC
TRBV10-3	TRBJ2-5	-	-	CAISESTADGETQYF	TGTGCCATCAGTGAGTCGACGGCGGACGGAGAGACCCAGTACTTC
TRBV9	TRBJ2-2	-	-	CASSVDGDTGELFF	TGTGCCAGCAGCGTAGACGGCGACACCGGGGAGCTGTTTTTT
TRBV5-6	TRBJ2-5	-	-	CASSWQGAGEETQYF	TGTGCCAGCAGCTGGCAGGGGGCGGGAGAAGAGACCCAGTACTTC
TRBV30	TRBJ2-7	-	-	CAWTIKGGYEQYF	TGTGCCTGGACCATTAAGGGGGGATACGAGCAGTACTTC
TRBV19	TRBJ2-1	once	TRBD2	CASSIDDGGGEQFF	TGTGCCAGTAGTATAGATGACGGGGGGGGAGAGCAGTTCTTC
TRBV9	TRBJ2-5	-	-	CASSSAGFQETQYF	TGTGCCAGCAGCTCCGCGGGATTTCAAGAGACCCAGTACTTC
TRBV10-3	TRBJ2-5	-	TRBD2	CAISTTSGAEAGLGTQYF	TGTGCCATCAGTACTACTAGCGGGGCCGAAGCTGGATTAGGGACCCAGTACTTC
TRBV5-1	TRBJ2-5	once	-	CASRGIQETQYF	TGCGCCAGCAGGGGGATTCAAGAGACCCAGTACTTC
TRBV4-1	TRBJ1-1	-	-	CASSQVGGNTEAFF	TGCGCCAGCAGCCAAGTGGGTGGGAACACTGAAGCTTTCTTT
TRBV14	TRBJ2-1	-	-	CASSHQTGRALEQFF	TGTGCCAGCAGCCACCAGACAGGCCGGGCGCTAGAGCAGTTCTTC
TRBV6-6	TRBJ2-7	few	TRBD1	CASSYPQQGSYEQYF	TGTGCCAGCAGTTACCCCCAACAGGGGTCGTACGAGCAGTACTTC
TRBV4-2	TRBJ2-7	-	TRBD1	CASSQEGTGGEEQYF	TGTGCCAGCAGCCAAGAAGGGACAGGGGGCGAAGAGCAGTACTTC
TRBV5-4	TRBJ2-7	-	TRBD2	CASSLGLAGEQYF	TGTGCCAGCAGCCTGGGACTAGCGGGAGAGCAGTACTTC
TRBV27	TRBJ2-1	few	-	CASSLWGAYNEQFF	TGTGCCAGCAGTTTATGGGGAGCCTACAATGAGCAGTTCTTC
TRBV4-1	TRBJ1-1	-	-	CASSHDSTTREAFF	TGCGCCAGCAGCCACGACAGTACTACGCGTGAAGCTTTCTTT
TRBV7-9	TRBJ2-1	-	-	CASLYYNEQFF	TGTGCCAGCCTCTACTACAATGAGCAGTTCTTC
TRBV6-5	TRBJ2-3	-	TRBD2	CASSLAGRTDTQYF	TGTGCCAGCAGCTTAGCGGGGCGCACAGATACGCAGTATTTT
TRBV29-1	TRBJ1-2	-	TRBD1	CSVLTGGNYGYTF	TGCAGCGTTCTAACAGGGGGGAACTATGGCTACACCTTC
TRBV11-2	TRBJ2-1	-	-	CASSSDTGLAGNEQFF	TGTGCCAGCAGCTCCGACACGGGCCTCGCGGGAAATGAGCAGTTCTTC
TRBV7-9	TRBJ1-2	-	-	CASSLGGYGYTF	TGTGCCAGCAGCTTAGGCGGCTATGGCTACACCTTC
TRBV9	TRBJ2-2	-	-	CASSVAGGGELFF	TGTGCCAGCAGCGTAGCTGGGGGCGGGGAGCTGTTTTTT
TRBV5-1	TRBJ1-4	-	-	CASSRPDSRISGEKLFF	TGCGCCAGCAGCCGACCCGACAGTAGGATCTCAGGTGAAAAACTGTTTTTT
TRBV6-1	TRBJ2-5	-	TRBD2	CASSEDQRTSGGAGETQYF	TGTGCCAGCAGTGAAGATCAGAGGACTAGCGGGGGGGCGGGTGAGACCCAGTACTTC
TRBV28	TRBJ2-7	-	-	CASSLFPASGTYEQYF	TGTGCCAGCAGTTTATTTCCCGCCTCGGGGACCTACGAGCAGTACTTC
TRBV9	TRBJ2-2	few	TRBD2	CASSVSLAGESGELFF	TGTGCCAGCAGCGTTTCACTAGCGGGAGAGTCCGGGGAGCTGTTTTTT